This T cell receptor (beta chain) was identified during a study of shared clonotypes between healthy human individuals. General study results and limits: The diversity represented, both genetic and in exposure history, was limited by few donors. Sharing across a few donors was seen in roughly 5% of naive CD4 clonotypes.

Assay: immunoSEQ multiplex PCR; the TCRdb copy retains only in-frame clones and omits some. This table holds 2.3 million or so clones, approximately 93% found once. Concerning this clone: Its antigen is unknown.

CDR1 and CDR2 from the germline V gene are LNHDA and SQIVND (reference sequence). Trimming removed 6 bases at V and 3 bases at J, with 18 bases between. The CDR3 is 15 amino acids. The chain links TRBV19 to TRBJ2-7, with D possibly being TRBD1 or TRBD2 (5 bases each). The sample consisted of naive CD4+ T cells from PBMCs. Stated subset: CD45RA+ positively selected. The source is a man aged 18 to 30 in good health. Some clones in this sample may be carry-over from other donors' samples. The CDR3 bases are TGTGCCAGTAGCACCCTCTCGGGGCCCCACTACGAGCAGTACTTC. Translating it yields CASSTLSGPHYEQYF.